Reported below is one T cell receptor beta chain. The antigen is undetermined. This record belongs to a study of cytomegalovirus exposure and HLA in healthy donors. The study ran its PCR with 60 Vbeta and 13 Jbeta primers. TCRdb's table, derived via immunoSEQ multiplex PCR, lists solely in-frame clones and lacks some. This sample yields about 190,000 clones, of which about 80% are seen a single time; about 2.6% belongs to the top ten. V lost 1 base, J lost 7 bases, and 13 bases lay in between. CDR1 and CDR2 from the germline V gene are SGHAT and FQNNGV. The CDR3 loop spans 15 amino acids. Study results and caveats: What was likely a sequencing artifact was a cluster of highly shared sequence variants.

The material sequenced was PBMCs. This TCR was sampled from a woman aged 45-65 years in good health and CMV-seropositive. V and J are TRBV11-2 and TRBJ2-2; maybe TRBD1 (5 bases). The CDR3 sequence: CASSLGRVEGGELFF. The CDR3 coding sequence is TGTGCCAGCAGCTTAGGCAGGGTCGAAGGCGGGGAGCTGTTTTTT.